This T cell receptor beta chain was observed in a study of blood T cell repertoires in COVID-19. Study-level information: Whether acute or convalescent, the COVID-19 samples came from the United States, Italy and Spain. Sample material is recorded as cDNA or gDNA derived from T cells, B-cell-depleted T cells, or PBMCs.

Authors' data handling: Estimated nucleated cell counts came from reference gene primer amplification. Sequenced by immunoSEQ multiplex PCR; TCRdb stores in-frame clones only, minus some. V, J and clone size are taken as reported in that table, and D and trimming were inferred from the DNA itself. The table lists a few hundred thousand clones, approximately 86% of them singletons. The V end lost 5 bases, the J end lost 0 bases, and 5 bases lay between the germline ends. Germline V gene data show CDR1 as SGHDN and CDR2 as FVKESK. This CDR3 region has 13 residues. The TCR was taken from a human donor in a cohort sampled during active COVID-19. Material for sequencing was peripheral blood. The gene calls are TRBV14 and TRBJ1-5; D call uncertain. The CDR3 DNA reads TGTGCCAGCAGCACTGGTAGCAATCAGCCCCAGCATTTT. Its translation: CASSTGSNQPQHF.